A single sample is the source of the 26 T cell receptor beta chains below, sequenced in a study of blood T cell repertoires in COVID-19. Sequencing used immunoSEQ multiplex PCR; TCRdb keeps in-frame clones, though not all of them. This sample has about 160,000 clones, with 90% to 95% found just once. The material sequenced was peripheral blood. Receptors were obtained from a woman in her forties or fifties with acute or convalescent COVID-19.

The CDR3 spells CASTPPDREKAEAFF. The CDR3 coding sequence is TGTGCCAGCACGCCCCCGGACAGGGAGAAGGCTGAAGCTTTCTTT. The chain uses TRBV2 and TRBJ1-1; TRBD1 agrees at 8 bases. This CDR3 comprises 15 residues. Germline CDR1 reads SNHLY; CDR2 reads FYNNEI. V lost 7 bases to trimming and J lost 6 bases; unmatched junction nucleotides: 13.

The rearrangement links TRBV4-1 to TRBJ1-2; TRBD1 agrees at 7 bases. The CDR3 loop spans 16 amino acids. Germline CDR1 and CDR2: MGHRA and YSYEKL. The V segment lost 3 bases and the J segment 8 bases; nucleotides outside the gene matches: 15. The CDR3 DNA reads as TGCGCCAGCAGCCACTCCCCCGGGACAGTATGGGGAGGCTACACCTTC. It translates to CASSHSPGTVWGGYTF.

The chain employs TRBV12-3 or TRBV12-4 and TRBJ1-5, with D perhaps TRBD1 (5 bases). The CDR3 runs 13 residues. Trimming took 7 bases from V and 2 from J, leaving 9 bases between them. This chain's CDR3 is CASTLTGNQPQHF. In nucleotides, the CDR3 is TGTGCCAGCACCTTGACAGGCAATCAGCCCCAGCATTTT.

The V and J genes are TRBV10-3 and TRBJ1-2; tentative D call: TRBD1 (6 bases). CDR1 is ENHRY and CDR2 is SYGVKD in the germline V gene. The CDR3 spans 13 residues. With 11 bases removed from V and 6 bases from J, the gap between germline ends came to 19 bases. The chain's CDR3 is CASGGGRVDGYTF. CDR3 DNA: TGTGCCTCCGGAGGGGGGAGGGTAGATGGCTACACCTTC.

The CDR3 loop is CASSPPGGNYGYTF. CDR3 nucleotides: TGTGCCAGCAGCCCGCCCGGCGGGAACTATGGCTACACCTTC. The chain joins TRBV7-9 to TRBJ1-2; no definite D call. Trimming removed 5 bases at V and 2 bases at J, with 12 bases between. Germline V gene sequence: CDR1 SEHNR, CDR2 FQNEAQ (reference sequence). CDR3 length: 14 residues.

CDR3 sequence: CASTRDSPNEQFF. The CDR3 bases are TGTGCCAGCACCCGGGACAGTCCCAATGAGCAGTTCTTC. This rearrangement joins TRBV12-3 or TRBV12-4 to TRBJ2-1, with 7 bases lining up with TRBD1. The length of the CDR3 is 13 residues. V gave up 7 bases and J gave up 6 bases; unmatched junction bases: 6.

The chain is built from TRBV5-4 and TRBJ2-7; 7 bases are shared with TRBD1. The V gene's germline CDR1 is SGHNT and CDR2 YYREEE (reference sequence). The CDR3 sequence is 18 residues long. The trim removed 3 bases at V and 0 bases at J, leaving 15 bases unmatched. The CDR3 loop reads CASSSGDSATPFSYEQYF. DNA for the CDR3: TGTGCCAGCAGCTCTGGGGACAGTGCCACCCCCTTCTCCTACGAGCAGTACTTC.

This clone was detected only once. The chain recombines TRBV29-1 with TRBJ1-2; D might be TRBD1 (6 bases). The ends were cut back, 1 base at V and 4 bases at J, with 10 bases in the middle. The CDR3 covers 13 residues. Germline V gene data show CDR1 as SQVTM and CDR2 as ANQGSEA. The CDR3 reads CSVEGGLSYGYTF. CDR3 sequence (DNA): TGCAGCGTTGAAGGGGGGCTGAGCTATGGCTACACCTTC.

The chain employs TRBV10-3 and TRBJ2-2; perhaps TRBD2 as D (6 bases). The CDR3 has 17 residues. CDR1 is ENHRY, CDR2 SYGVKD, per germline. The germline V and J ends were trimmed by 1 base and 4 bases, with 16 bases remaining between them. The CDR3 DNA reads as TGTGCCATCAGTGAGTTAGTGGCTAGCGCGCCCACCGGGGAGCTGTTTTTT. This encodes CAISELVASAPTGELFF.

The gene calls are TRBV6-5 and TRBJ1-6; D might be TRBD1 (5 bases). The germline CDR1 and CDR2 sequences are MNHEY and SVGAGI. Trimming took off 2 bases at V and 5 bases at J, with 13 bases between the two ends. The CDR3 is 16 residues long. In DNA form, the CDR3 reads TGTGCCAGCAGTTACGGTTCAGGGTCAAATAATTCACCCCTCCACTTT. The encoded protein is CASSYGSGSNNSPLHF.

The count of this clone is one. J is TRBJ1-1 and V is TRBV19, with TRBD1 identical over 7 bases. The CDR3 runs 15 residues. The germline V gene encodes CDR1 LNHDA and CDR2 SQIVND (reference sequence). Losses at the gene ends were 5 bases for V and 0 bases for J; bases not matched to a gene: 6. CDR3 loop: CASSLRTGVNTEAFF. The CDR3 nucleotides read TGTGCCAGTAGTCTCCGGACAGGAGTGAACACTGAAGCTTTCTTT. The complete variable domain, with remaining parts taken from reference TRBV19 and TRBJ1-1, reads DGGITQSPKYLFRKEGQNVTLSCEQNLNHDAMYWYRQDPGQGLRLIYYSQIVNDFQKGDIAEGYSVSREKKESFPLTVTSAQKNPTAFYLCASSLRTGVNTEAFFGQGTRLTVV.

This clone was detected only a few times. The J gene is TRBJ1-1, the V gene TRBV2; D is possibly TRBD1 (5 bases). With 3 bases removed from V and 1 base from J, the gap between germline ends came to 9 bases. Germline V gene data show CDR1 as SNHLY and CDR2 as FYNNEI. This CDR3 has 14 residues. The CDR3 loop reads CASSEEGTNTEAFF. Written as DNA, the CDR3 is TGTGCCAGCAGTGAGGAGGGGACGAACACTGAAGCTTTCTTT. The full variable domain, in which reference TRBV2 and TRBJ1-1 provide the parts outside the CDR3, is EPEVTQTPSHQVTQMGQEVILRCVPISNHLYFYWYRQILGQKVEFLVSFYNNEISEKSEIFDDQFSVERPDGSNFTLKIRSTKLEDSAMYFCASSEEGTNTEAFFGQGTRLTVV.

The genes are TRBV18 and TRBJ2-2; a possible D gene is TRBD1 (5 bases). The CDR3 loop spans 16 amino acids. V lost 3 bases to trimming and J lost 1 base, with 12 bases between them. The V gene's germline CDR1 is KGHSH and CDR2 LQKENI. The CDR3 region has the DNA TGTGCCAGCTCACCTATCCTTACAGGGAACACCGGGGAGCTGTTTTTT. Amino acid sequence: CASSPILTGNTGELFF.

This sequence joins TRBV10-2 and TRBJ2-7; 10 nucleotides line up with TRBD1. The CDR3 has 13 amino acids. Germline CDR1 reads WSHSY; CDR2 reads SAAADI. V gave up 6 bases and J gave up 6 bases; unmatched junction bases: 5. Here the CDR3 reads CASRGQGRVEQYF. The CDR3 nucleotides are TGCGCCAGCAGGGGACAGGGGAGGGTCGAGCAGTACTTC.

The genes are TRBV10-3 and TRBJ1-1, with TRBD1 as a possible D gene (5 bases). The CDR3 covers 14 residues. Germline V gene lookup returns CDR1 ENHRY and CDR2 SYGVKD. Trimming cost V 2 bases and J 2 bases, with 9 bases left between them. This CDR3 is CAISEVGVNTEAFF. The CDR3 nucleotides are TGTGCCATCAGTGAGGTAGGGGTAAACACTGAAGCTTTCTTT.

The genes are TRBV6-5 and TRBJ1-4, with TRBD1 identical over 9 bases. V lost 8 bases, J lost 8 bases, and 6 bases stayed unmatched. CDR1 is MNHEY, CDR2 SVGAGI, per germline. The CDR3 is made up of 13 amino acids. The CDR3 DNA follows: TGTGCCAGCTTACAGGGGGCCGGGGAAAAACTGTTTTTT. Amino acid sequence: CASLQGAGEKLFF.

This clone was found a few times. CDR3 in amino acids: CASSDLASAYEQYF. The CDR3, as DNA: TGTGCCAGTAGTGATCTAGCTAGTGCCTACGAGCAGTACTTC. The chain uses TRBV19 and TRBJ2-7; weak D call: TRBD2 (5 bases). The V end lost 5 bases, the J end lost 2 bases, and 13 bases lay between the germline ends. The CDR3 extends over 14 amino acids. CDR1 and CDR2 (germline): LNHDA, SQIVND (reference sequence). Together with reference TRBV19 and TRBJ2-7, the CDR3 gives the full variable domain: DGGITQSPKYLFRKEGQNVTLSCEQNLNHDAMYWYRQDPGQGLRLIYYSQIVNDFQKGDIAEGYSVSREKKESFPLTVTSAQKNPTAFYLCASSDLASAYEQYFGPGTRLTVT.

This rearrangement joins TRBV29-1 to TRBJ1-6; 7 nucleotides agree with TRBD1. The CDR3 has 14 residues. V lost 5 bases and J lost 2; bases outside the gene matches: 3. The V gene's germline CDR1 is SQVTM and CDR2 ANQGSEA. CDR3 sequence: CSVRDSAYNSPLHF. CDR3 coding DNA: TGCAGCGTTCGGGACAGCGCCTATAATTCACCCCTCCACTTT.

V and J are TRBV4-3 and TRBJ1-2; D gene unclear. CDR1 LGHNA and CDR2 YSLEER come from the germline V gene. This CDR3 has 15 amino acids. V was clipped by 1 base and J by 0 bases, with 9 bases between them. The CDR3 sequence: CASSQVRQTNYGYTF. The CDR3 region has the DNA TGCGCCAGCAGCCAAGTGAGGCAGACTAACTATGGCTACACCTTC.

This sequence joins TRBV11-2 and TRBJ2-5; 12 bases map to TRBD2. CDR3 size: 15 residues. J gave up 4 bases and V 5 bases, and 5 bases lay outside the gene matches. Germline assignment: CDR1 SGHAT and CDR2 FQNNGV. CDR3: CASSPSGGAGETQYF. CDR3 coding DNA: TGTGCCAGCAGCCCTAGCGGGGGGGCCGGAGAGACCCAGTACTTC.

This rearrangement joins TRBV11-2 to TRBJ1-3, with no clear D. The CDR3 sequence is 12 residues long. The germline V gene encodes CDR1 SGHAT and CDR2 FQNNGV. Between the trimmed V and J ends, which lost 3 bases and 6 bases, there was a span of 6 bases. DNA for the CDR3: TGTGCCAGCAGCTTTGCAGAAAACACCATATATTTT. As protein: CASSFAENTIYF.

V and J are TRBV5-1 and TRBJ2-3; 7 nucleotides line up with TRBD1. The junction had 10 bases not matched to a gene; V was cut back by 3 bases and J by 0 bases. This CDR3 region has 17 residues. The germline V gene has CDR1 SGHRS and CDR2 YFSETQ. Here the CDR3 reads CASSWTAEGASTDTQYF. The DNA for the CDR3 is TGCGCCAGCAGCTGGACAGCTGAGGGGGCTAGCACAGATACGCAGTATTTT.

The V call is TRBV18, the J call TRBJ1-2; D may be TRBD1 (5 bases). The V end was cut by 3 bases, the J end by 2 bases, with 16 bases between. The CDR3 totals 16 residues. From germline, CDR1 is KGHSH and CDR2 LQKENI. The DNA of the CDR3 is TGTGCCAGCTCACCCAACGCTGGGGCGCAGAACTATGGCTACACCTTC. As protein: CASSPNAGAQNYGYTF.

The rearrangement uses TRBV7-9 and TRBJ2-1; 8 bases agree with TRBD2. The CDR3 is 18 residues long. Germline-derived CDR1 and CDR2 are SEHNR and FQNEAQ (reference sequence). After removal of 5 bases from V and 0 bases from J, the junction contained 12 bases not matched to a gene. The CDR3 bases are TGTGCCAGCAGCCGCCCTGGGACTAGTTCCCTCTCCTACAATGAGCAGTTCTTC. Its translation: CASSRPGTSSLSYNEQFF.

The gene calls are TRBV5-1 and TRBJ1-1, with TRBD1 as a possible D gene (6 bases). Trimming removed 4 bases at V and 7 bases at J, with 17 bases between. The CDR3 has 14 residues. CDR1 is SGHRS and CDR2 is YFSETQ in the germline V gene. CDR3 sequence (DNA): TGCGCCAGCAGCCCCATTCCCGAGGACAGTGAAGCTTTCTTT. Amino acid sequence: CASSPIPEDSEAFF. The full variable domain, its missing parts supplied by reference TRBV5-1 and TRBJ1-1, is KAGVTQTPRYLIKTRGQQVTLSCSPISGHRSVSWYQQTPGQGLQFLFEYFSETQRNKGNFPGRFSGRQFSNSRSEMNVSTLELGDSALYLCASSPIPEDSEAFFGQGTRLTVV.

The CDR3 sequence is CASSRDRDGNQPQHF. The CDR3 DNA is TGTGCCAGCAGCAGAGACAGGGATGGCAATCAGCCCCAGCATTTT. The chain couples TRBV6-5 to TRBJ1-5; 7 nucleotides match TRBD1. Germline-derived CDR1 and CDR2 are MNHEY and SVGAGI. Unmatched junction bases numbered 7, after V lost 6 bases and J lost 2 bases. The CDR3 loop spans 15 amino acids.